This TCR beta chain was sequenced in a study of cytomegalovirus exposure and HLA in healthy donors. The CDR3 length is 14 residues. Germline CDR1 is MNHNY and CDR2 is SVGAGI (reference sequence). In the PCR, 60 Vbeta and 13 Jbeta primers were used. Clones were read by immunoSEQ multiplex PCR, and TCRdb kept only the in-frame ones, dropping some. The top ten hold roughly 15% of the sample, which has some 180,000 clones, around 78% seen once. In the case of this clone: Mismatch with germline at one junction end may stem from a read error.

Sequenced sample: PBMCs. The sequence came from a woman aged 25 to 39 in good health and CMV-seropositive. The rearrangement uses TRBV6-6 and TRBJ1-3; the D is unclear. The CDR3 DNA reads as TGTGCCAGCAGTTACGGTATGACTGGGAACACCATATATTTT. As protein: CASSYGMTGNTIYF.